This TCR beta chain was profiled in a study of cytomegalovirus exposure and HLA in healthy donors. Study information: Unique TCR beta sequences numbering 95 million to 130 million came from about 179 million T cells in an earlier analysis.

Donors were nominally healthy when sampled, though unrecorded immune exposures were likely. The CDR3 totals 16 residues. Trimming removed 3 bases at V and 12 bases at J, with 23 bases between. Germline V gene lookup returns CDR1 ENHRY and CDR2 SYGVKD. With 60 Vbeta and 13 Jbeta primers, the PCR was carried out. TCRdb keeps only in-frame clones here, not all; method: immunoSEQ multiplex PCR. Of about 150,000 clones listed, roughly 72% are singletons. The receptor was isolated from a man aged 30-40 years in good health and CMV-seronegative. The chain employs TRBV10-3 and TRBJ1-4, with a weak D call TRBD1 (6 bases). The source material was PBMCs. The CDR3 loop reads CAISDQNRVGDGQLFF. CDR3 nucleotides: TGTGCCATCAGTGACCAGAACAGGGTCGGTGATGGGCAACTGTTTTTT.